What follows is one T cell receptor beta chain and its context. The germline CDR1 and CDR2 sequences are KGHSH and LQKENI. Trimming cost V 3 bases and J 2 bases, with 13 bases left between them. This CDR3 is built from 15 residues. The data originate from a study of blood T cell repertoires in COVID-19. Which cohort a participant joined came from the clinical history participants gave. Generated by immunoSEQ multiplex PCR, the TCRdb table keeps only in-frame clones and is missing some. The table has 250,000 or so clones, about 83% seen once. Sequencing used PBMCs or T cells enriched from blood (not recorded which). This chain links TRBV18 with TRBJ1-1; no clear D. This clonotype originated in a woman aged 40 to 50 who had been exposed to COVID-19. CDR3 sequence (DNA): TGTGCCAGCTCACCTCGGAGGGAGACTAACACTGAAGCTTTCTTT. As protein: CASSPRRETNTEAFF.